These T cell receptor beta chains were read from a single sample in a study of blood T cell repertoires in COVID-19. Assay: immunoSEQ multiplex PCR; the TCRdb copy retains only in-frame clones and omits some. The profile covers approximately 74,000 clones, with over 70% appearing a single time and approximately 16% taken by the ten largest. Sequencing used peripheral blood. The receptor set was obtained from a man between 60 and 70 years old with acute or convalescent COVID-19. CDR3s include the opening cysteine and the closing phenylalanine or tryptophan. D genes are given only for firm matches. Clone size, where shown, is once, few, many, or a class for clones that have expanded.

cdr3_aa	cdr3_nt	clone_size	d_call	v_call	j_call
CASSPTGTGNYGYTF	TGTGCCAGCAGTCCGACCGGGACAGGGAACTATGGCTACACCTTC	.	TRBD1	TRBV6-5	TRBJ1-2
CASSLGPGIYGYTF	TGTGCCAGCAGCTTAGGTCCAGGAATCTATGGCTACACCTTC	.	.	TRBV7-2	TRBJ1-2
CASSLISNQPQHF	TGTGCCAGCAGCTTGATCAGTAATCAGCCCCAGCATTTT	few	.	TRBV5-5	TRBJ1-5
CASSLIAGYNEQFF	TGTGCCAGCAGCTTGATAGCGGGGTACAATGAGCAGTTCTTC	.	TRBD2	TRBV5-6	TRBJ2-1
CASSQDHVGAGGFYEQYF	TGCGCCAGCAGCCAAGATCATGTAGGAGCGGGGGGATTCTACGAGCAGTACTTC	.	TRBD2	TRBV4-1	TRBJ2-7
CASSLGQGAGYGYTF	TGTGCCAGCAGCTTAGGACAGGGGGCGGGTTATGGCTACACCTTC	.	TRBD1	TRBV5-6	TRBJ1-2
CASSSGTGNQPQHF	TGTGCCAGCAGTTCCGGGACAGGCAATCAGCCCCAGCATTTT	.	TRBD1	TRBV2	TRBJ1-5
CASARDSGNTIYF	TGTGCCAGCGCTCGGGACAGCGGAAACACCATATATTTT	.	TRBD1	TRBV2	TRBJ1-3
CASSQGTGSFYEQYF	TGCGCCAGCAGCCAAGGGACAGGGTCCTTCTACGAGCAGTACTTC	.	TRBD1	TRBV4-3	TRBJ2-7
CASSPPAGGNEQFF	TGTGCCAGCTCACCACCTGCGGGCGGCAATGAGCAGTTCTTC	once	.	TRBV18	TRBJ2-1
CASSPTGHYDNEQFF	TGTGCCAGCAGCCCGACAGGCCATTATGACAATGAGCAGTTCTTC	.	.	TRBV9	TRBJ2-1
CASGWQGYGYTF	TGTGCCAGCGGCTGGCAGGGGTATGGCTACACCTTC	few	.	TRBV25-1	TRBJ1-2
CASSRDRGVNQPQHF	TGTGCCAGCAGCCGGGACAGGGGAGTGAATCAGCCCCAGCATTTT	.	TRBD1	TRBV11-2	TRBJ1-5
CAWSASEKLFF	TGTGCCTGGAGTGCGTCTGAAAAACTGTTTTTT	.	.	TRBV30	TRBJ1-4
CASSLGVAGPPVADTQYF	TGCGCCAGCAGCTTGGGAGTAGCGGGCCCCCCTGTAGCAGATACGCAGTATTTT	.	TRBD2	TRBV5-1	TRBJ2-3